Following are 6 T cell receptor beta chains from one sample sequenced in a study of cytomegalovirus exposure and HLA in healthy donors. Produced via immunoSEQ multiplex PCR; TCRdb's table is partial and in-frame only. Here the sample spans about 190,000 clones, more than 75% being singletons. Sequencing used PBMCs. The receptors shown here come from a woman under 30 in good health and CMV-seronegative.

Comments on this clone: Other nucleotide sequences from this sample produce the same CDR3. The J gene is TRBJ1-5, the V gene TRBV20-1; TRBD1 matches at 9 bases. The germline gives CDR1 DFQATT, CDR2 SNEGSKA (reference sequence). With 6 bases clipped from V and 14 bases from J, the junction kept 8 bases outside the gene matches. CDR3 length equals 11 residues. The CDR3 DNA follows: TGCAGTGCCAGACGGGACAGGGTGAAGCATTTT. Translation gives CSARRDRVKHF.

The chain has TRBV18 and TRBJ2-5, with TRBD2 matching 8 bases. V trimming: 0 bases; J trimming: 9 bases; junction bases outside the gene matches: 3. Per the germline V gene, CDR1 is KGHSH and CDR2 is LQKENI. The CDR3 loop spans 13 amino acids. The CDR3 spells CASSPPSGGAQYF. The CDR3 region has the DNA TGTGCCAGCTCACCACCGTCGGGGGGGGCCCAGTACTTC. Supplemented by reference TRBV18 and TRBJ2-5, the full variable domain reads NAGVMQNPRHLVRRRGQEARLRCSPMKGHSHVYWYRQLPEEGLKFMVYLQKENIIDESGMPKERFSAEFPKEGPSILRIQQVVRGDSAAYFCASSPPSGGAQYFGPGTRLLVL.

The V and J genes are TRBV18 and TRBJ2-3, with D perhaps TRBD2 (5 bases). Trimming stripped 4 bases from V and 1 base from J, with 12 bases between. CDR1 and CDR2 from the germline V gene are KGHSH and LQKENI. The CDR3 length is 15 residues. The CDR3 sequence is CASSLDYLGTDTQYF. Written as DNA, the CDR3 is TGTGCCAGCTCACTTGACTATCTCGGCACAGATACGCAGTATTTT. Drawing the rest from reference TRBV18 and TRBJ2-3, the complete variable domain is NAGVMQNPRHLVRRRGQEARLRCSPMKGHSHVYWYRQLPEEGLKFMVYLQKENIIDESGMPKERFSAEFPKEGPSILRIQQVVRGDSAAYFCASSLDYLGTDTQYFGPGTRLTVL.

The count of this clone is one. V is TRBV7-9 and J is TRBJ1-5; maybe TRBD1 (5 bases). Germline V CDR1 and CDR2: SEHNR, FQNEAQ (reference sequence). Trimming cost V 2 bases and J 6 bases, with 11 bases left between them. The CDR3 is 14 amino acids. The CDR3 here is CASSLLGVSQPQHF. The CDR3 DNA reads TGTGCCAGCAGCTTATTAGGGGTGAGTCAGCCCCAGCATTTT.

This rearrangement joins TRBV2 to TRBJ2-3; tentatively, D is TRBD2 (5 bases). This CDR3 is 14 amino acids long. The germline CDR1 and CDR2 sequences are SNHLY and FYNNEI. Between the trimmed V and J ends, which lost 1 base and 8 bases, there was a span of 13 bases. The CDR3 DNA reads TGTGCCAGCAGTGAAGGTCCGGGGTTGGGTACGCAGTATTTT. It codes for CASSEGPGLGTQYF.

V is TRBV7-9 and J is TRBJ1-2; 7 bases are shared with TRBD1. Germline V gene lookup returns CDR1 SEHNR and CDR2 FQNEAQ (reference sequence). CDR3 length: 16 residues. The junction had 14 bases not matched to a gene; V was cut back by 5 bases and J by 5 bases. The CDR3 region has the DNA TGTGCCAGCAGCCCTGGGACAGTCCTCCCCCGGTATGGCTACACCTTC. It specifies CASSPGTVLPRYGYTF.